This T cell receptor (beta chain) was identified during a study of Graves' ophthalmopathy and Graves' hyperthyroidism. The study's findings and limits: In blood, most expanded thyroid clonotypes above 0.001 frequency were also detected.

In this sample, this clonotype turned up many times. Antigen: not known. The authors enrolled newly diagnosed hyperthyroidism patients aged 18 to 65 with under 2 months' duration. Other autoimmune diseases, uncontrolled infections, pregnancy and lactation each led to patient exclusion. Amplification of the TCR beta CDR3 regions used RNA transcripts (as template). An opening RT-PCR round employed HTBI primers and preceded a second-round multiplex PCR. TCRdb ran MiXCR on the multiplex PCR reads and lists one entry per CDR3 protein. The sample carries about 550,000 distinct CDR3 sequences, about 40% recorded once. Looked up from germline, CDR1 is SGHTS and CDR2 is YDEGEE. After removal of 4 bases from V and 4 bases from J, the junction contained 11 bases not matched to a gene. The CDR3 consists of 16 residues.

Source material: peripheral blood or thyroid tissue (not recorded which). The V gene is TRBV5-8, the J gene TRBJ2-7; TRBD1 matches at 10 bases. The sequence came from an adult man with Graves' hyperthyroidism. As DNA, the CDR3 is TGTGCCAGCAGCGGGGGGACAGGGGCGATATTTTACGAGCAGTACTTC. The encoded protein is CASSGGTGAIFYEQYF.